This T cell receptor (beta chain) was documented in a study of shared clonotypes between healthy human individuals. This CDR3 comprises 12 residues. The germline gives CDR1 ENHRY, CDR2 SYGVKD. The V end lost 11 bases, the J end lost 5 bases, and 15 bases lay between the germline ends. Only in-frame clones appear in the TCRdb table, and some are missing; sequencing was by immunoSEQ multiplex PCR. The repertoire has some 1 million clones, roughly 75% of them found once; the top ten carry about 1.5%. V usage is TRBV10-3 and J usage is TRBJ1-1; D not resolved. The receptor comes from a man aged 18 to 30 in good health. Sequences were obtained from memory CD4+ T cells sorted from blood. Subset specified: CD45RA-negative fraction. The CDR3 DNA reads as TGTGCCGCCGGGAGAACTGGGACTGAAGCTTTCTTT. Its translation: CAAGRTGTEAFF.